This T cell receptor (beta chain) came from a study of OX40 agonist ivuxolimab in advanced cancers. Broader study findings: Clones of CD4+ and CD8+ blood T cells grew by week 6 at doses of 0.1 to 3.0 mg/kg. On average, a greater number of expanded clones characterised CD8+ T cells relative to CD4+.

Remarks on this clone: Its antigen is not identified.

Germline V gene data show CDR1 as SEHNR and CDR2 as FQNEAQ (reference sequence). The CDR3 covers 12 residues. Trimming pared 4 bases from V and 5 bases from J, leaving 8 bases between. Sequenced by immunoSEQ multiplex PCR; TCRdb stores in-frame clones only, minus some. The sample carries approximately 47,000 clones, around 84% recorded once. Sequencing was performed on CD4+ or CD8+ T cells sorted from blood, taken in a trial of the OX40 agonist ivuxolimab. The receptor's source is an adult with an advanced solid tumor such as melanoma, head and neck, liver or kidney cancer. This chain joins TRBV7-9 and TRBJ1-2; D ambiguous. CDR3 in DNA: TGTGCCAGCAGCTCCTCGGGTTATGGCTACACCTTC. It codes for CASSSSGYGYTF.